The rows below give T cell receptor beta chains drawn from one sample of a study of cytomegalovirus exposure and HLA in healthy donors. Generated by immunoSEQ multiplex PCR, the TCRdb table keeps only in-frame clones and is missing some. The data show 120,000 or so clones, with about 71% seen just once and 2.5% to 3.5% held by the top ten. The sequencing sample was made of PBMCs. All receptors derive from a woman aged 50 to 60 in good health and CMV-seronegative. Each CDR3 is given with its conserved first and last residue. D genes are given only for firm matches. Size values are once, few and many counts, or a class for expanded clones, and some rows have none.

d_call: -; clone_size: -; v_call: TRBV7-9; j_call: TRBJ2-2; cdr3_nt: TGTGCCAGCAGTTCCGGACATGCGAACACCGGGGAGCTGTTTTTT; cdr3_aa: CASSSGHANTGELFF
d_call: -; clone_size: -; v_call: TRBV7-2; j_call: TRBJ2-7; cdr3_nt: TGTGCCAGCAGCTTAGCCGGGACAATCTACGAGCAGTACTTC; cdr3_aa: CASSLAGTIYEQYF
d_call: -; clone_size: -; v_call: TRBV18; j_call: TRBJ2-1; cdr3_nt: TGTGCCAGCTCAGGAGCCAGAAGCTCCTACAATGAGCAGTTCTTC; cdr3_aa: CASSGARSSYNEQFF
d_call: -; clone_size: once; v_call: TRBV10-3; j_call: TRBJ2-2; cdr3_nt: TGTGCCATCAGACCCAGGGACACCGGGGAGCTGTTTTTT; cdr3_aa: CAIRPRDTGELFF
d_call: TRBD1; clone_size: -; v_call: TRBV5-1; j_call: TRBJ2-1; cdr3_nt: TGCGCCAGCATCTTGGGACAGGGAATGGATGAGCAGTTCTTC; cdr3_aa: CASILGQGMDEQFF
d_call: TRBD1; clone_size: -; v_call: TRBV15; j_call: TRBJ2-1; cdr3_nt: TGTGCCACCAGCAGTAAGACAGGGTGGAATGAGCAGTTCTTC; cdr3_aa: CATSSKTGWNEQFF
d_call: TRBD2; clone_size: -; v_call: TRBV2; j_call: TRBJ2-7; cdr3_nt: TGTGCCAGCAGACAAATGACTAGCGCGTTCTACGAGCAGTACTTC; cdr3_aa: CASRQMTSAFYEQYF
d_call: TRBD1; clone_size: -; v_call: TRBV2; j_call: TRBJ2-3; cdr3_nt: TGTGCCAGCAGTCGGGACAGAAGCACAGATACGCAGTATTTT; cdr3_aa: CASSRDRSTDTQYF
d_call: TRBD2; clone_size: -; v_call: TRBV28; j_call: TRBJ2-2; cdr3_nt: TGTGCCAGCAGTTCGGGACTAGCGGGAGGCGTATACACCGGGGAGCTGTTTTTT; cdr3_aa: CASSSGLAGGVYTGELFF
d_call: TRBD2; clone_size: -; v_call: TRBV4-3; j_call: TRBJ2-7; cdr3_nt: TGCGCCAGCAGCCAAGTGGGAGGGTACGAGCAGTACTTC; cdr3_aa: CASSQVGGYEQYF